The 19 T cell receptor beta chains given below trace back to one sample, sequenced in a study of blood T cells in healthy people across ages. The second PCR ran roughly 7 to 11 cycles with a sample-barcoded 5' primer and J-beta primers. TCRdb independently ran MiXCR on the 5' RACE reads; one entry per CDR3 protein. The table lists some 790,000 distinct CDR3 sequences, more than 25% of them singletons. Sequenced: blood. The receptors come from a woman of 80 years or more in good health.

V and J are TRBV30 and TRBJ1-5; D possibly corresponds to TRBD1 (5 bases). CDR1 and CDR2 from the germline V gene are GTSNPN and SVGIG (reference sequence). Trimming took 0 bases from V and 9 from J, leaving 15 bases between them. The length of the CDR3 is 14 residues. CDR3 residues: CAWSVGGETRPQHF. In DNA, the CDR3 is TGTGCCTGGAGTGTAGGAGGGGAGACGCGGCCCCAGCATTTT.

The chain links TRBV5-1 to TRBJ2-4, with a weak D call TRBD2 (7 bases). The CDR3 spans 14 residues. CDR1 and CDR2 from the germline V gene are SGHRS and YFSETQ. Between the trimmed V and J ends, which lost 6 bases and 8 bases, there was a span of 18 bases. The CDR3 region is CASTLGGGRDIQYF. CDR3 DNA sequence: TGCGCCAGCACCCTTGGGGGGGGCAGGGACATTCAGTACTTC. The whole variable domain, remainder taken from reference TRBV5-1 and TRBJ2-4, is KAGVTQTPRYLIKTRGQQVTLSCSPISGHRSVSWYQQTPGQGLQFLFEYFSETQRNKGNFPGRFSGRQFSNSRSEMNVSTLELGDSALYLCASTLGGGRDIQYFGAGTRLSVL.

The rearrangement uses TRBV27 and TRBJ1-5, with a possible D match to TRBD1 (5 bases). Germline CDR1 and CDR2: MNHEY and SMNVEV (reference sequence). V lost 3 bases, J lost 4 bases, and 13 bases lay in between. This CDR3 is 15 amino acids long. The CDR3 loop is CASSFLAGRNQPQHF. The CDR3 DNA reads as TGTGCCAGCAGTTTCCTGGCAGGGAGGAATCAGCCCCAGCATTTT.

The J gene is TRBJ2-5, the V gene TRBV9; TRBD1 matches 8 bases. J gave up 3 bases and V 2 bases, and 6 bases lay outside the gene matches. CDR1 and CDR2 (germline): SGDLS, YYNGEE. The CDR3 runs to 15 residues. In DNA, the CDR3 is TGTGCCAGCAGCGTTAGGGCAGGGGGCGAAGAGACCCAGTACTTC. It translates to CASSVRAGGEETQYF.

The chain has TRBV20-1 and TRBJ1-6; D uncertain. Germline assignment: CDR1 DFQATT and CDR2 SNEGSKA (reference sequence). The CDR3 contains 15 residues. V lost 3 bases and J 0 bases, leaving 9 bases between the germline ends. The CDR3 DNA is TGCAGTGCTAGTCGAGTGAACTCCTATAATTCACCCCTCCACTTT. Translation gives CSASRVNSYNSPLHF.

This clonotype showed up just a few times. This sequence joins TRBV2 and TRBJ2-5; D unclear. V was trimmed by 7 bases and J by 3 bases, leaving 6 bases between them. Germline CDR1 is SNHLY and CDR2 is FYNNEI. There are 11 residues in the CDR3. CDR3 in amino acids: CASTTEETQYF. The CDR3 DNA sequence: TGTGCCAGCACTACGGAAGAGACCCAGTACTTC.

This clonotype was observed at least ten times. The J gene is TRBJ2-6, the V gene TRBV20-1; the D gene is possibly TRBD1 (6 bases). V lost 1 base and J 0 bases, leaving 10 bases between the germline ends. Germline V gene lookup returns CDR1 DFQATT and CDR2 SNEGSKA (reference sequence). This CDR3 contains 16 residues. The DNA for the CDR3 is TGCAGTGCTAGAGGCCAGGGGCGCTCTGGGGCCAACGTCCTGACTTTC. Amino acid sequence: CSARGQGRSGANVLTF.

A note on this clonotype: A much larger clone is a single base away; this may be a read error. The chain links TRBV6-2 or TRBV6-3 to TRBJ2-4; 9 bases are a match to TRBD2. The junction had 15 bases not matched to a gene; V was cut back by 6 bases and J by 0 bases. Germline CDR1 is MNHEY and CDR2 is SVGEGT. The CDR3 runs to 19 residues. The CDR3 DNA sequence: TGTGCCAGCAGCTTCGAGGGGCGGGGGGGCCGTGTAGCCAAAAACATTCAGTACTTC. This codes for CASSFEGRGGRVAKNIQYF.

This clonotype was seen repeatedly, ten times or more. The chain recombines TRBV6-5 with TRBJ2-3; D may be TRBD1 (6 bases). Germline V gene data show CDR1 as MNHEY and CDR2 as SVGAGI. V gave up 6 bases and J gave up 10 bases, with 14 bases separating them. This CDR3 is built from 12 residues. For the CDR3, the DNA is TGTGCCAGCAGCCGACAGGCGAGTGCGCAGTATTTT. It specifies CASSRQASAQYF.

V usage is TRBV4-2 and J usage is TRBJ1-5; D is possibly TRBD1 (6 bases). CDR3 length: 15 residues. V was shortened by 1 base and J by 2 bases, with 9 bases between the two germline ends. Germline CDR1 reads LGHNA; CDR2 reads YNFKEQ. For the CDR3, the DNA is TGTGCCAGCAGCCAAGGTAGACAGGGCAATCAGCCCCAGCATTTT. Protein product: CASSQGRQGNQPQHF.

V is TRBV11-3 and J is TRBJ1-2; 9 nucleotides align to TRBD1. The CDR3 is 16 residues long. Per germline, CDR1 SGHNT and CDR2 YENEEA. Losses at the gene ends were 3 bases for V and 4 bases for J; bases not matched to a gene: 9. This CDR3 is CASSFSRGQGAYGYTF. In DNA, the CDR3 is TGTGCCAGCAGCTTCTCAAGGGGACAGGGCGCCTATGGCTACACCTTC.

This clonotype was observed many times. The chain has TRBV11-2 and TRBJ1-2, with 12 bases that match TRBD1. The V gene's germline CDR1 is SGHAT and CDR2 FQNNGV. This CDR3 contains 15 residues. V lost 4 bases and J lost 6; bases outside the gene matches: 6. The CDR3 nucleotides are TGTGCCAGCAGCTGGGACAGGGGGCGCCAAGATGGCTACACCTTC. Its translation is CASSWDRGRQDGYTF.

This clonotype has more than one count but fewer than ten. The chain carries TRBV6-2 or TRBV6-3 and TRBJ1-4, with 9 bases matching TRBD1. V shed 2 bases, J shed 6 bases, and the junction held 10 bases outside the gene matches. This CDR3 has 17 amino acids. In germline, CDR1 is MNHEY, CDR2 SVGEGT. CDR3 loop: CASSYPLDRGRDEKLFF. The CDR3, as DNA: TGTGCCAGCAGTTACCCCCTGGACAGGGGACGGGATGAAAAACTGTTTTTT.

This clonotype was observed a single time. The chain carries TRBV7-2 and TRBJ2-3; possible D gene TRBD1, 6 bases. Trimming pared 1 base from V and 2 bases from J, leaving 13 bases between. Germline V gene lookup returns CDR1 SGHTA and CDR2 FQGNSA. This CDR3 is 16 amino acids long. The CDR3 is CASSLETRGYTDTQYF. The DNA of the CDR3 is TGTGCCAGCAGCTTAGAGACCAGGGGTTACACAGATACGCAGTATTTT.

Worth noting for this clonotype: An end of the junction does not agree with germline; a read error may underlie this. The chain is built from TRBV2 and TRBJ1-6; 7 bases map to TRBD1. Germline lookup yields CDR1 SNHLY and CDR2 FYNNEI. This CDR3 has 14 amino acids. This CDR3 is CASNRQGHNSPRHF. CDR3 bases: TGTGCCAGCAACAGACAGGGTCATAATTCACCCCGCCACTTT.

The V and J genes are TRBV5-1 and TRBJ1-5, with D possibly being TRBD1 (5 bases). The CDR3 is 15 amino acids. Trimming removed 4 bases from V and 9 bases from J, with 20 bases in between. CDR1 and CDR2 (germline): SGHRS, YFSETQ. This CDR3 is CASSQEPGPPWPQHF. The CDR3 DNA reads TGCGCCAGCAGCCAGGAGCCGGGACCGCCATGGCCCCAGCATTTT.

CDR3 residues: CASSQAAGENTGELFF. As DNA, the CDR3 is TGCGCCAGCAGCCAAGCAGCCGGGGAGAACACCGGGGAGCTGTTTTTT. The J gene is TRBJ2-2, the V gene TRBV4-3; perhaps TRBD2 as D (5 bases). The V and J ends lost 1 base and 1 base respectively, with 10 bases between them. In germline, CDR1 is LGHNA, CDR2 YSLEER. CDR3 size: 16 residues.

This clonotype was observed a handful of times. The chain uses TRBV12-3 or TRBV12-4 and TRBJ1-1; TRBD1 matches 7 bases. Trimming took 6 bases from V and 4 from J; bases not matched to a gene: 8. The CDR3 is 14 residues long. CDR3 in amino acids: CASRPQGRVTEAFF. The CDR3 nucleotides are TGTGCCAGCAGACCACAGGGGCGGGTCACTGAAGCTTTCTTT.

V usage is TRBV20-1 and J usage is TRBJ2-7, with 7 bases aligning to TRBD1. Trimming removed 3 bases from V and 5 bases from J; junction bases left unmatched: 13. Germline V CDR1 and CDR2: DFQATT, SNEGSKA (reference sequence). The CDR3 is 15 residues long. In DNA, the CDR3 is TGCAGTGCTAGTGAAGCCGGGACAGCCGTTCACGAGCAGTACTTC. The encoded protein is CSASEAGTAVHEQYF.